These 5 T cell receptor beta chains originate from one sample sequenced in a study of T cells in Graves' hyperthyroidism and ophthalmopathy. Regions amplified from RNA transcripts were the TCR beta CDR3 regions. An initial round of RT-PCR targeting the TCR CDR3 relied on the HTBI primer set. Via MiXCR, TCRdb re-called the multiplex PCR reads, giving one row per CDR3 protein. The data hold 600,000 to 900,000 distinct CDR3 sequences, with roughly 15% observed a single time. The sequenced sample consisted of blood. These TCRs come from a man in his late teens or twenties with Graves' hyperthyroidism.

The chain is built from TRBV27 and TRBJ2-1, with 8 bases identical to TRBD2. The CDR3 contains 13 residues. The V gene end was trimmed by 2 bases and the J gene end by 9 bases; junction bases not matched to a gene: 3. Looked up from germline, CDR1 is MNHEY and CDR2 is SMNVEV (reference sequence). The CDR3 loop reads CASSLRLAGEQFF. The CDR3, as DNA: TGTGCCAGCAGTTTACGGCTAGCGGGTGAGCAGTTCTTC.

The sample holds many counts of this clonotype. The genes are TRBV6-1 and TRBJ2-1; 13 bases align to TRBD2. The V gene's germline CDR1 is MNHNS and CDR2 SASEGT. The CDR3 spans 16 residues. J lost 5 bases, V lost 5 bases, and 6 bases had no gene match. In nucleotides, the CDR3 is TGTGCCAGCAGTTTCACCGGGACTAGCGGGAACAATGAGCAGTTCTTC. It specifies CASSFTGTSGNNEQFF.

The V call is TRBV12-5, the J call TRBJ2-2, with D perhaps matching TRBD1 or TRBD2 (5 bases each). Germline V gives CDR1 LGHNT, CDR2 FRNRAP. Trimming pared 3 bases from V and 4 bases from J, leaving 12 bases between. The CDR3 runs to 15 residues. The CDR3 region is CASGLGGAGTGELFF. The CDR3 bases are TGTGCTAGTGGTTTAGGTGGGGCGGGCACCGGGGAGCTGTTTTTT. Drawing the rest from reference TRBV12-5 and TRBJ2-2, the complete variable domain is DARVTQTPRHKVTEMGQEVTMRCQPILGHNTVFWYRQTMMQGLELLAYFRNRAPLDDSGMPKDRFSAEMPDATLATLKIQPSEPRDSAVYFCASGLGGAGTGELFFGEGSRLTVL.

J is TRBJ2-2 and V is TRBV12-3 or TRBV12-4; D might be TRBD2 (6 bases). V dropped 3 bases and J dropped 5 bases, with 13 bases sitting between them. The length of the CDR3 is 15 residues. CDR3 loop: CASSFGGWRTGELFF. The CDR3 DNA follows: TGTGCCAGCAGTTTTGGAGGGTGGCGAACCGGGGAGCTGTTTTTT.

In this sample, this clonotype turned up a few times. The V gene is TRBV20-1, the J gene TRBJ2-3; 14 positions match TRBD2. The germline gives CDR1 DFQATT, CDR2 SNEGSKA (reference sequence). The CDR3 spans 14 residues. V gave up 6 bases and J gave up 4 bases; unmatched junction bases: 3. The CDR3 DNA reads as TGCAGTGCCCCGACTAGCGGGAGGGCAGATACGCAGTATTTT. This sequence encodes CSAPTSGRADTQYF.